These T cell receptor beta chains were read from a single sample in a study of blood T cell repertoires in COVID-19. The protocol was immunoSEQ multiplex PCR, while the TCRdb copy is restricted to in-frame clones and leaves out a portion. The sample has 53,000 or so clones; approximately 90% are singletons. The specimen was peripheral blood. The receptor source for this set is a man older than 75 with acute or convalescent COVID-19. The CDR3 runs from the conserved cysteine through the conserved F or W. D genes are given only for firm matches. Part of the rows lack a size; the others show once, few, many or a class for expanded clones.

j_call d_call v_call clone_size cdr3_aa cdr3_nt
TRBJ1-6 NA TRBV7-9 NA CASSFSPSYNSPLHF TGTGCCAGCAGCTTTAGTCCCTCCTATAATTCACCCCTCCACTTT
TRBJ2-7 TRBD1 TRBV5-1 NA CASSRQGSYEQYF TGCGCCAGCAGCAGACAGGGGTCCTACGAGCAGTACTTC
TRBJ2-4 TRBD1 TRBV5-4 few CASSRGTDKKNIQYF TGTGCCAGCAGCCGTGGGACAGATAAAAAAAACATTCAGTACTTC
TRBJ2-5 TRBD1 TRBV5-1 NA CASSFAPGQGTGETQYF TGCGCCAGCAGCTTCGCACCGGGACAGGGGACAGGGGAGACCCAGTACTTC
TRBJ2-3 TRBD2 TRBV19 NA CASSILAGASTDTQYF TGTGCCAGTAGTATACTAGCGGGGGCGAGCACAGATACGCAGTATTTT
TRBJ1-1 NA TRBV3-1/TRBV3-2 NA CASSHWTENTEAFF TGTGCCAGCAGCCACTGGACAGAGAACACTGAAGCTTTCTTT
TRBJ2-3 NA TRBV7-3 NA CASSPGGPTDTQYF TGTGCCAGCAGCCCGGGGGGCCCCACAGATACGCAGTATTTT
TRBJ2-5 TRBD1 TRBV5-6 NA CASSIRTGGRETQYF TGTGCCAGCAGCATCCGGACAGGGGGCAGGGAGACCCAGTACTTC
TRBJ1-5 NA TRBV15 NA CATIVPNQPQHF TGTGCCACTATTGTTCCCAATCAGCCCCAGCATTTT
TRBJ1-2 TRBD1 TRBV2 NA CASSPDRENYGYTF TGTGCCAGCAGTCCGGACAGGGAGAACTATGGCTACACCTTC
TRBJ1-2 NA TRBV6-5 NA CASSYSRGGYGYTF TGTGCCAGCAGTTACTCGCGGGGGGGGTATGGCTACACCTTC